This TCR beta chain was recorded in a study of blood T cells in healthy people across ages. Overall study context: Template switching caught about one barcoded beta molecule for each two T cells. Notes on the study in general: Older age coincided with a roughly linear decline in TCR beta diversity per million T cells. Naive T cell percentage and TCR beta diversity correlated strongly. Long-lived and aged donors differed, with more naive CD4+ cells and higher diversity in the long-lived.

PCR was performed a second time for about 7 to 12 cycles using a sample-barcoded 5' primer and a J-beta primer mix. MiXCR was run by TCRdb on the 5' RACE reads, yielding one entry per CDR3 protein. The top ten hold 10% to 12% of the sample, which has some 1.6 million distinct CDR3 sequences, roughly a third seen once. With regard to this clonotype: Its cognate antigen is unknown. This sequence may be a read error, since a much larger clone differs from it by one base.

This TCR was recovered from a woman under 40 in good health. The sequencing sample was made of blood.

The CDR3 loop reads CASSLGLGAARSDYGYTF. DNA for the CDR3: TGTGCCAGCAGCTTGGGTCTAGGGGCCGCCCGTTCGGACTATGGCTACACCTTC. The rearrangement joins TRBV27 to TRBJ1-2; tentative D call: TRBD1 (5 bases). Deletions cut 6 bases from V and 3 bases from J, with 26 bases between. Germline CDR1 reads MNHEY; CDR2 reads SMNVEV (reference sequence). This CDR3 is 18 amino acids long.